The subject of this entry is one TCR beta chain. Its specificity is not known. CDR3 length: 14 residues. V was pared by 4 bases and J by 5 bases, with 15 bases between. The germline V gene has CDR1 LNHNV and CDR2 YYDKDF (reference sequence). The source of the sample is a study of cytomegalovirus exposure and HLA in healthy donors. Study at large: Ancestry clustering placed 70% to 85% of approximately 420 genotyped donors in the Caucasian-associated cluster.

Points from the study as a whole: V segments that were indistinguishable, TRBV6-2 and TRBV6-3 among them, were omitted from analysis.

Both 60 Vbeta primers and 13 Jbeta primers went into the PCR. Assay used: immunoSEQ multiplex PCR; TCRdb lists only in-frame clones, some missing. The table has approximately 100,000 clones, about 9.4% seen once. The clonotype was recovered from a man aged 40-55 years in good health and CMV-seropositive. Sequencing used PBMCs. The genes are TRBV15 and TRBJ2-7; D might be TRBD1 (6 bases). In nucleotides, the CDR3 is TGTGCCACCAGCATCTACCTACAGGGTGACGAGCAGTACTTC. Translated, it gives CATSIYLQGDEQYF.